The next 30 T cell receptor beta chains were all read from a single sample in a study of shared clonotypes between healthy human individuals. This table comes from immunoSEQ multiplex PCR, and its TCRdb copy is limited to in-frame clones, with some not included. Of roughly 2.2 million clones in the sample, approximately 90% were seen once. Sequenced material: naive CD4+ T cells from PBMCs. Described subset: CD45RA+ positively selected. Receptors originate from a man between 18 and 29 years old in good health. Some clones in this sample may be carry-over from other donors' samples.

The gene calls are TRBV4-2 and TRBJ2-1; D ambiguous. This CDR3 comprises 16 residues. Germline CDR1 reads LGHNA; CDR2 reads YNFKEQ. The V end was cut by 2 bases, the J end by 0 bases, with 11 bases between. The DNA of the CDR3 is TGTGCCAGCAGCCAATCTCGCTCTAGCTCCTACAATGAGCAGTTCTTC. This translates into CASSQSRSSSYNEQFF.

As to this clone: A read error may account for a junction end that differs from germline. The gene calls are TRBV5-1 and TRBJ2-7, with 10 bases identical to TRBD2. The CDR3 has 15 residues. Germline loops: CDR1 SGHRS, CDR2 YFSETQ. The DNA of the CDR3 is TGCGCCGGCAGCTTTGTACTAGCGGGATCCAACGAGCAGTACTTC. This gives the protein CAGSFVLAGSNEQYF.

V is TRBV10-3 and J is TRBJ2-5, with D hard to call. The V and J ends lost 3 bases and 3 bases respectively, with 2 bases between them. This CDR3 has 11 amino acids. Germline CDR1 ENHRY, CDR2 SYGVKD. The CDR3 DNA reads TGTGCCATCAGTGAAAAAGAGACCCAGTACTTC. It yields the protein CAISEKETQYF.

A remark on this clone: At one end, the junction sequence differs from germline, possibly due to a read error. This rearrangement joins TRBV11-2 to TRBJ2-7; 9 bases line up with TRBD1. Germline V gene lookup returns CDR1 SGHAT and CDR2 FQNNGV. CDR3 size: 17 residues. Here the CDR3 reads CVSSLAPGQGSSYEQYF. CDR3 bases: TGTGTCAGCAGCTTAGCCCCGGGACAGGGTAGCTCCTACGAGCAGTACTTC.

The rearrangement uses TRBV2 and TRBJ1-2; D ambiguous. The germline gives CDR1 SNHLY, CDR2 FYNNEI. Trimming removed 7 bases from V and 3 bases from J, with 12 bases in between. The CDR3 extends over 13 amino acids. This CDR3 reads CASKRQNDYGYTF. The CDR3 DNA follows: TGTGCCAGCAAAAGGCAGAACGACTATGGCTACACCTTC. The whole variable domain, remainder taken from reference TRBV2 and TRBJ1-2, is EPEVTQTPSHQVTQMGQEVILRCVPISNHLYFYWYRQILGQKVEFLVSFYNNEISEKSEIFDDQFSVERPDGSNFTLKIRSTKLEDSAMYFCASKRQNDYGYTFGSGTRLTVV.

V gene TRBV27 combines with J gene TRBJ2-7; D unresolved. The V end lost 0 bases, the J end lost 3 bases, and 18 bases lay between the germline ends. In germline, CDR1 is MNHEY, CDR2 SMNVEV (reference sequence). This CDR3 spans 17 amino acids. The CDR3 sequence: CASSLSTAGTLYYEQYF. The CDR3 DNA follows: TGTGCCAGCAGTTTATCGACGGCAGGAACTCTTTACTACGAGCAGTACTTC.

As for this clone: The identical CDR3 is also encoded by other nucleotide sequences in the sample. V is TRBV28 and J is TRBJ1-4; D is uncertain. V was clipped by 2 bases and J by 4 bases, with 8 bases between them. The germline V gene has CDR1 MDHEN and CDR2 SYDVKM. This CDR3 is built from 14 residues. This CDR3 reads CASSLGHINEKLFF. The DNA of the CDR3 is TGTGCCAGCAGTTTAGGGCATATTAATGAAAAACTGTTTTTT.

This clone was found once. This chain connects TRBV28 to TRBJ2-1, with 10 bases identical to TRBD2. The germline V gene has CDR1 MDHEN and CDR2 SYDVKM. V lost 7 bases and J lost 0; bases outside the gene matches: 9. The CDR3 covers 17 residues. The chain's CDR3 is CASKVTSGSSSYNEQFF. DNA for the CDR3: TGTGCCAGCAAGGTGACTAGCGGGTCAAGCTCCTACAATGAGCAGTTCTTC. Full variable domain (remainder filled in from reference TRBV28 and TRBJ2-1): DVKVTQSSRYLVKRTGEKVFLECVQDMDHENMFWYRQDPGLGLRLIYFSYDVKMKEKGDIPEGYSVSREKKERFSLILESASTNQTSMYLCASKVTSGSSSYNEQFFGPGTRLTVL.

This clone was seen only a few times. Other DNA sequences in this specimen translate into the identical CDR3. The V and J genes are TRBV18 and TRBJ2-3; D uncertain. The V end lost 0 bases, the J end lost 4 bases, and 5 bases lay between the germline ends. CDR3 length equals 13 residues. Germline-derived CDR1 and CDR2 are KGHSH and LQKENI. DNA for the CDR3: TGTGCCAGCTCACCACCGTCGGCAGATACGCAGTATTTT. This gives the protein CASSPPSADTQYF. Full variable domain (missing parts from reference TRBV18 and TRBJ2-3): NAGVMQNPRHLVRRRGQEARLRCSPMKGHSHVYWYRQLPEEGLKFMVYLQKENIIDESGMPKERFSAEFPKEGPSILRIQQVVRGDSAAYFCASSPPSADTQYFGPGTRLTVL.

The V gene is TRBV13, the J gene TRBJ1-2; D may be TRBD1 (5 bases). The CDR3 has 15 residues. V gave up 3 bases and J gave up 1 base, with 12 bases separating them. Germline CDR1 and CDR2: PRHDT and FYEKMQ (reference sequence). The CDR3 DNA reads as TGTGCCAGCAGCTTCTCTGAACAGGATAACTATGGCTACACCTTC. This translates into CASSFSEQDNYGYTF.

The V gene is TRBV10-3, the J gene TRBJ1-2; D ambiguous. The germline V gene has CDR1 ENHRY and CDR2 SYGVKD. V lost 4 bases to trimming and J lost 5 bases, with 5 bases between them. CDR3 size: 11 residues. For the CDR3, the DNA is TGTGCCATCAGTGCTGCATATGGCTACACCTTC. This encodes CAISAAYGYTF.

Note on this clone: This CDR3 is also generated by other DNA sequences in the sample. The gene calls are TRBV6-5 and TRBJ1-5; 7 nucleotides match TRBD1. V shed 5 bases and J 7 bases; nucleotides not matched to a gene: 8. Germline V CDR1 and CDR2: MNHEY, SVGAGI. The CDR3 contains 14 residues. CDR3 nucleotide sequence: TGTGCCAGCAGTCCGCGGACAGGCAGGCAGCCCCAGCATTTT. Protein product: CASSPRTGRQPQHF.

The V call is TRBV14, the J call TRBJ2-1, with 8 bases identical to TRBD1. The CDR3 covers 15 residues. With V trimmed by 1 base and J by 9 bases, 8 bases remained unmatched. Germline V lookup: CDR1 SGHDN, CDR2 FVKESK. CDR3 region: CASSQGTGRTSEQFF. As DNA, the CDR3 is TGTGCCAGCAGCCAAGGGACAGGGAGGACAAGTGAGCAGTTCTTC.

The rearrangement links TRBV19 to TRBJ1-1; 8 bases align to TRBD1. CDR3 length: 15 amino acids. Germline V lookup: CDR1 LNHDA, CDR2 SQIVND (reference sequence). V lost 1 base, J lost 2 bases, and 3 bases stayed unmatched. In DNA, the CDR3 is TGTGCCAGTAGTATAGGGGACAGGTTCAACACTGAAGCTTTCTTT. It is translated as CASSIGDRFNTEAFF. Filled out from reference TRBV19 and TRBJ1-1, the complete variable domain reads DGGITQSPKYLFRKEGQNVTLSCEQNLNHDAMYWYRQDPGQGLRLIYYSQIVNDFQKGDIAEGYSVSREKKESFPLTVTSAQKNPTAFYLCASSIGDRFNTEAFFGQGTRLTVV.

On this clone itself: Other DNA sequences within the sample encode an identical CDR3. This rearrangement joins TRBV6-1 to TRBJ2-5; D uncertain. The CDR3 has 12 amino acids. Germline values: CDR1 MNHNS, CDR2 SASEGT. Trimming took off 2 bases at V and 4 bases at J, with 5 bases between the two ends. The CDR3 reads CASSESGETQYF. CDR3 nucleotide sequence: TGTGCCAGCAGTGAATCGGGAGAGACCCAGTACTTC.

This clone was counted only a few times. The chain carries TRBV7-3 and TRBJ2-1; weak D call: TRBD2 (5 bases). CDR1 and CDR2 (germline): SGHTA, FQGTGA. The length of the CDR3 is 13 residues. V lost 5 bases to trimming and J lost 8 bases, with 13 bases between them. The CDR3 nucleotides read TGTGCCAGCAGCCGCGAGAGGGAAGATGAGCAGTTCTTC. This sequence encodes CASSREREDEQFF.

CDR3 DNA: TGTGCCAGCAGTTTCGAGATTCGACGGTCTATCGTTTCCGGCGAGCAGTACTTC. Protein product: CASSFEIRRSIVSGEQYF. The chain uses TRBV28 and TRBJ2-7; D is ambiguous. Germline assignment: CDR1 MDHEN and CDR2 SYDVKM. The CDR3 has 18 amino acids. Trimming left V 3 bases short and J 6 bases short, with 27 bases between.

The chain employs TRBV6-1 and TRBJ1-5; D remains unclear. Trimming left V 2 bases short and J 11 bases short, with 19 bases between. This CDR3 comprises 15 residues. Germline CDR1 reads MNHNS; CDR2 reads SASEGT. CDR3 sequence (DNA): TGTGCCAGCAGTGAATTTTGGACGCCCGGCTTCTCCCAGCATTTT. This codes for CASSEFWTPGFSQHF.

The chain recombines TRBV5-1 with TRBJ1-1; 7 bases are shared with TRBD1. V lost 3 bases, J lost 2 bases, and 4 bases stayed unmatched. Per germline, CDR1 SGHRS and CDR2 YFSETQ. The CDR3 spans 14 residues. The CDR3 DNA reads TGCGCCAGCAGCTACAACAGGGGTAACACTGAAGCTTTCTTT. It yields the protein CASSYNRGNTEAFF.

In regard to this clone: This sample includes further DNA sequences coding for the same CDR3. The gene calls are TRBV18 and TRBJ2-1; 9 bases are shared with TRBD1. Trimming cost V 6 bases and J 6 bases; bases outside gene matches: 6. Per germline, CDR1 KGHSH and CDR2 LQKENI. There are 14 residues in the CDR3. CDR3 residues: CASSPRTGVNEQFF. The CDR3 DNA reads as TGTGCCAGCTCCCCCCGGACAGGGGTCAATGAGCAGTTCTTC.

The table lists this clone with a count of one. This chain's CDR3 is CASSLFPDSPSKNIQYF. CDR3 in DNA: TGTGCCAGCAGCTTATTTCCCGACAGTCCGTCCAAAAACATTCAGTACTTC. J is TRBJ2-4 and V is TRBV11-2; D is possibly TRBD1 (5 bases). The length of the CDR3 is 17 residues. Trimming took off 2 bases at V and 2 bases at J, with 16 bases between the two ends. The V gene's germline CDR1 is SGHAT and CDR2 FQNNGV.

The CDR3 protein is CASSIGGGLVYGYTF. CDR3 nucleotide sequence: TGTGCCAGCAGTATCGGGGGGGGGCTAGTCTATGGCTACACCTTC. V and J are TRBV6-8 and TRBJ1-2, with D tentatively TRBD1 (6 bases). V was shortened by 5 bases and J by 4 bases, with 17 bases between the two germline ends. The length of the CDR3 is 15 residues. The V gene's germline CDR1 is MNHGY and CDR2 SAAAGT.

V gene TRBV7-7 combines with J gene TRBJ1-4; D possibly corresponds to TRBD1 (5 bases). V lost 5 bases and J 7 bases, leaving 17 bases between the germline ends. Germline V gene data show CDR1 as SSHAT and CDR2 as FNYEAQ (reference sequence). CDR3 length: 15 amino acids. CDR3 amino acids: CASSAGGGRFEKLFF. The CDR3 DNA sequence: TGTGCCAGCAGCGCCGGGGGTGGACGCTTTGAAAAACTGTTTTTT.

The CDR3, as DNA: TGTGCCAGCAGCTTAGCCGGGACAGCGAACGGTCAGCCCCAGCATTTT. This gives the protein CASSLAGTANGQPQHF. The J gene is TRBJ1-5, the V gene TRBV7-9, with 7 bases lining up with TRBD1. This CDR3 has 16 residues. V gave up 0 bases and J gave up 6 bases; unmatched junction bases: 8. Germline CDR1 is SEHNR and CDR2 is FQNEAQ (reference sequence).

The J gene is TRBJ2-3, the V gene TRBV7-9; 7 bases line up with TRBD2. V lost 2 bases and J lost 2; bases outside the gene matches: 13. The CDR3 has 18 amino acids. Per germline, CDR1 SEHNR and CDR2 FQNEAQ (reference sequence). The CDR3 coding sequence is TGTGCCAGCAGCTTAAAGGGATCCCCGGGAGGTAACACAGATACGCAGTATTTT. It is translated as CASSLKGSPGGNTDTQYF.

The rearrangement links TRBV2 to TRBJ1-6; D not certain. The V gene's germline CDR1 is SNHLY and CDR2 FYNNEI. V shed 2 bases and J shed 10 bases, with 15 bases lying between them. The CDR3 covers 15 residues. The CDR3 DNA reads TGTGCCAGCAGTGAACGGACCGTCTTGGGCTCACCCCTCCACTTT. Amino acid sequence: CASSERTVLGSPLHF.

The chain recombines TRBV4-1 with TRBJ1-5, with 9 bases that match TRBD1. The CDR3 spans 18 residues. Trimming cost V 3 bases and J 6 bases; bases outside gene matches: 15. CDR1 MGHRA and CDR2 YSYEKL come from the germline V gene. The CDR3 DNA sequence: TGCGCCAGCAGCCACCTTACGGGACAGGGTTTTTTTTCTCAGCCCCAGCATTTT. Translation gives CASSHLTGQGFFSQPQHF.

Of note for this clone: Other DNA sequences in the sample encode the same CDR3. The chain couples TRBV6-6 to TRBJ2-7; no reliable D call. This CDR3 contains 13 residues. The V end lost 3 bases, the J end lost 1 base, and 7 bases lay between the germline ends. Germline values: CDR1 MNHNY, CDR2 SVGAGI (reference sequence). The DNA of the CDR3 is TGTGCCAGCAGTTATAGGTCTTCCTACGAGCAGTACTTC. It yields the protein CASSYRSSYEQYF.

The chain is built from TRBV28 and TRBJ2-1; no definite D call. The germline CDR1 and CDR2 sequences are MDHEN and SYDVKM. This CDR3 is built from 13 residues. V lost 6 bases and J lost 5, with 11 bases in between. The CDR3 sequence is CASSLGLDNEQFF. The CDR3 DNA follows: TGTGCCAGCAGCCTAGGCCTGGACAATGAGCAGTTCTTC.

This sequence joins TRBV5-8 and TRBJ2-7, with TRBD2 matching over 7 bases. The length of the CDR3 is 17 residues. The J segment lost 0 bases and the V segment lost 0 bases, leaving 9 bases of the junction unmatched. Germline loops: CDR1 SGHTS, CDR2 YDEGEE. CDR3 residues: CASSLARSREVSYEQYF. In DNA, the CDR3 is TGTGCCAGCAGCTTGGCACGGTCCCGGGAGGTCTCCTACGAGCAGTACTTC.